This T cell receptor (beta chain) was recorded in a study of Ad26.COV2.S vaccination and SARS-CoV-2 variants. Treatment: about 20 received Ad26.COV2.S at low or high dose, single or two shots; about 5 received placebo; per-sample allocation not given. Samples analyzed were those drawn on day 63 after the first vaccine or placebo injection. Looked up from germline, CDR1 is MDHEN and CDR2 is SYDVKM. V lost 3 bases and J lost 7, with 15 bases in between. The CDR3 contains 14 residues. The sample holds many counts of this clone. Antigen unknown. Using immunoSEQ multiplex PCR, the repertoire was profiled, and TCRdb retains in-frame clones only, with some absent. Here the sample spans roughly 350,000 clones, around 88% being singletons. Study-wide points: Relative to placebo recipients, vaccine recipients exhibited elevated spike-specific TCR breadth.

This sequence originates from a person between 18 and 60 years old who received the Ad26.COV2.S COVID-19 vaccine or a placebo. The chain carries TRBV28 and TRBJ1-2; tentatively, D is TRBD1 (5 bases). Sequenced here: peripheral blood, sampled in a trial of Ad26.COV2.S vaccine versus placebo. CDR3 loop: CASSFHRGRGGYTF. For the CDR3, the DNA is TGTGCCAGCAGTTTCCATAGGGGCCGGGGTGGCTACACCTTC.